This T cell receptor beta chain was identified in a study of cytomegalovirus exposure and HLA in healthy donors. The CDR3 is made up of 15 amino acids. Germline-derived CDR1 and CDR2 are MNHEY and SVGAGI. V trimming: 7 bases; J trimming: 8 bases; junction bases outside the gene matches: 14. It was with 60 Vbeta and 13 Jbeta primers that the PCR ran. Libraries were prepared by immunoSEQ multiplex PCR; TCRdb keeps only in-frame clonotypes and omits some of them. Across 150,000 to 200,000 clones, the top ten clones capture 0.79% of the sample. As to this clone: The antigen is unknown.

Whole-study findings and limits: The study designated about 160 TCR beta chains cytomegalovirus-associated.

The specimen sequenced was PBMCs. This TCR derives from a woman aged 18-30 years in good health and CMV-seropositive. The rearrangement joins TRBV6-5 to TRBJ1-2; 9 bases are shared with TRBD1. This CDR3 is CASKWEQGASGGYTF. The CDR3 bases are TGTGCCAGCAAATGGGAACAGGGGGCCTCTGGGGGCTACACCTTC.